The clone carrying this TCR beta chain was observed once. Methods used by the authors: Reference gene primers were amplified, and this amplification served to estimate nucleated cell counts. TCRdb keeps only in-frame clones here, not all; method: immunoSEQ multiplex PCR. V and J calls and clone size come straight from that table; D and trimming were deduced from the DNA. The top ten hold nearly 4.5% of the sample, which has 200,000 to 250,000 clones, about nine tenths seen once. The data originate from a study of blood T cell repertoires in COVID-19. At the level of the study: COVID-19 samples, acute and convalescent, were from the United States, Italy and Spain. PBMCs, B-cell-depleted T cells, or T cells were the source of the cDNA or gDNA that made up the material.

Deletions cut 5 bases from V and 3 bases from J, with 13 bases between. The CDR3 totals 14 residues. Germline lookup yields CDR1 MNHEY and CDR2 SVGAGI. The chain is built from TRBV6-5 and TRBJ1-1; D perhaps matches TRBD1 (6 bases). The TCR comes from a man in his fifties with acute or convalescent COVID-19. Sample: peripheral blood. CDR3 in DNA: TGTGCCAGCAGTAACTACAGGGTGGACACTGAAGCTTTCTTT. Amino acids: CASSNYRVDTEAFF.